The clone carrying this T cell receptor beta chain has a handful of counts. Its matching antigen is unknown. Time point noted: patch test 3, about 24 weeks after DPC sensitization. Documented treatment: therapeutic diphenylcyclopropenone sensitization with weekly scalp DPC. The study drew its donors from alopecia patients who were 18 to 70 years old and suitable for DPC. This specimen comes from a study of human T cells and chemical hapten exposure. The wider study: An area of 2 cm by 2 cm on upper inner arm skin received 2% DPC for sensitization.

Study results and limitations: While controls formed fewer of them, expanded TCRs formed significantly more large CDR3 similarity clusters. In the PT1 data, expanded TCR counts showed a positive correlation with patch test score.

TCRdb passed the RACE reads through MiXCR, listing each CDR3 protein once. The repertoire holds more than 150,000 distinct CDR3 sequences, with about 25% as singletons. This CDR3 is 14 amino acids long. V trimming: 8 bases; J trimming: 1 base; junction bases outside the gene matches: 3. The germline gives CDR1 SQVTM, CDR2 ANQGSEA. The specimen was whole blood, collected in connection with sensitization to the hapten diphenylcyclopropenone (DPC). The TCR sequence derives from a woman aged 40 to 50 with alopecia areata. Some clones in this sample may be carry-over from other donors' samples. The rearrangement uses TRBV29-1 and TRBJ2-2; 11 bases fit TRBD2. The chain's CDR3 is CSTGTSGNTGELFF. The CDR3 DNA reads TGCAGCACTGGGACTAGCGGGAACACCGGGGAGCTGTTTTTT.